This is a list of T cell receptor beta chains from one sample in a study of T cell changes during pregnancy in multiple sclerosis. The table came from immunoSEQ multiplex PCR; TCRdb's copy has only in-frame clones and leaves some out. The table shows about 40,000 clones, with under 95% occurring only once. Sequencing was carried out using PBMCs (not recorded whether the cells were cultured). The receptors shown here come from a female donor with multiple sclerosis, enrolled in a pregnancy study. Each CDR3 is given with its conserved first and last residue. The order of the fields is V gene, CDR3 protein.

V: TRBV6-5
CDR3: CASSYDLAGRISPLHF

V: TRBV30
CDR3: CVKDGGGGTEAFF

V: TRBV28
CDR3: CASSLPNRGGGDTQYF

V: TRBV10-2
CDR3: CASSDPHPRSNNEQFF

V: TRBV19
CDR3: CASSPGGAGGNQPQHF

V: TRBV13
CDR3: CASSQTLTEAFF

V: TRBV5-6
CDR3: CASSLRDRATDTQYF

V: TRBV4-2
CDR3: CASSQESGSNQPQHF

V: TRBV4-3
CDR3: CASSQDPILTGTDTQYF

V: TRBV27
CDR3: CASSISAFSYGGYTF

V: TRBV11-2
CDR3: CASSSDRTPETQYF

V: TRBV30
CDR3: CAWMTDRPYGYTF

V: TRBV11-2
CDR3: CASSLDGRADTQYF

V: TRBV18
CDR3: CASSPRTRRAEVEETQYF

V: TRBV5-6
CDR3: CASSFRTGGDGYTF

V: TRBV13
CDR3: CASSSRGLVSTDTQYF

V: TRBV9
CDR3: CASSPNGDQPQHF

V: TRBV27
CDR3: CASSFSQGTNEKLFF

V: TRBV5-4
CDR3: CASSQGLAGSGEQFF

V: TRBV18
CDR3: CASSPLDYKETQYF

V: TRBV11-2
CDR3: CASSSGIYYGYTF

V: TRBV28
CDR3: CASNMGARGSYNEQFF

V: TRBV7-2
CDR3: CASSLGEYQETQYF

V: TRBV7-2
CDR3: CASSLTISLGINYGYTF

V: TRBV7-9
CDR3: CASSLVSWGSNTGELFF

V: TRBV6-1
CDR3: CASSELAGDQETQYF

V: TRBV19
CDR3: CASSGREGLSYEQYF

V: TRBV5-1
CDR3: CASSLVVGGSSTDTQYF

V: TRBV7-9
CDR3: CASSQKTGGLTDTQYF

V: TRBV5-4
CDR3: CASSFGSFLSEQYF

V: TRBV7-2
CDR3: CASSLHRAPRDTEAFF

V: TRBV7-6
CDR3: CASSFGTSGTDTQYF

V: TRBV6-1
CDR3: CASSSQDSSYEQYF

V: TRBV6-6
CDR3: CASSYGLYEQYF

V: TRBV2
CDR3: CASRLAGRGTDTQYF

V: TRBV6-6
CDR3: CASSYYTGGEGYTF

V: TRBV7-2
CDR3: CASSLALAGAAEQFF

V: TRBV4-2
CDR3: CASSPVETENYGYTF

V: TRBV5-1
CDR3: CASTDSTGNTIYF

V: TRBV7-2
CDR3: CASSLDSAGNQPQHF

V: TRBV10-3
CDR3: CAIRDTYYEQYF

V: TRBV4-2
CDR3: CASSQDFVGTDTQYF

V: TRBV29-1
CDR3: CSVVTEWEQYF